This is a list of T cell receptor beta chains from one sample in a study of post-analysis software for immune sequencing data. From the PCR reads, TCRdb called clonotypes with MiXCR, one entry per CDR3 protein. Here the sample spans about 160,000 distinct CDR3 sequences, 35% to 40% being singletons. The sample was blood, taken after autologous hematopoietic stem cell transplantation. The receptors originated from a girl aged 10 to 17 with multiple sclerosis. Each CDR3 is given with its conserved first and last residue. Each record gives: clone size, V gene, J gene, D gene, CDR3 DNA, CDR3 protein. The D gene is left open where the match is weak. A clone size is listed for some rows: how often the clone was seen (once, few, many), or a class if it is expanded.

-	TRBV7-2	TRBJ1-5	-	TGTGCCAGCAGCTTAGCGGCACAGAGCAATCAGCCCCAGCATTTT	CASSLAAQSNQPQHF
-	TRBV20-1	TRBJ2-3	TRBD2	TGCAGTGCTAGAGTGTCAAGGCTAGCGGGAGGCCGCACAGATACGCAGTATTTT	CSARVSRLAGGRTDTQYF
few	TRBV20-1	TRBJ2-1	TRBD2	TGCAGTGCTGGGGGAATAGCGGGAGGGATGAATGAGCAGTTCTTC	CSAGGIAGGMNEQFF
-	TRBV28	TRBJ2-1	-	TGTGCCAGCAACCACCGAGGATCTAACAATGAGCAGTTCTTC	CASNHRGSNNEQFF
-	TRBV7-6	TRBJ2-7	-	TGTGCCAGCAGCTTAGCGTGGGGTGGTGACGTCCCCTACGAGCAGTACTTC	CASSLAWGGDVPYEQYF
few	TRBV3-1	TRBJ1-2	-	TGTGCCAGCAGCCAAGGGTGGGCGGAGGCCCTCGATGGCTACACCTTC	CASSQGWAEALDGYTF
-	TRBV29-1	TRBJ2-1	TRBD2	TGCAGCGTTGCGCCCAGCGGGATCGGTGAGCAGTTCTTC	CSVAPSGIGEQFF
-	TRBV6-5	TRBJ1-2	-	TGTGCCAGCGGGAAAGTCTATGGCTACACCTTC	CASGKVYGYTF
-	TRBV5-5	TRBJ1-5	-	TGTGCCAGCAGCCCGTTAACCCCCCGGGGCAATCAGCCCCAGCATTTT	CASSPLTPRGNQPQHF
few	TRBV3-1	TRBJ2-6	TRBD1	TGTGCCAGCAGTCGACAGGGTGCTCTACCTGGGGCCAACGTCCTGACTTTC	CASSRQGALPGANVLTF
-	TRBV5-1	TRBJ2-5	TRBD1	TGCGCCAGCAGCCTGGGACAGGGACCAGTAGAGACCCAGTACTTC	CASSLGQGPVETQYF
many	TRBV5-6	TRBJ2-7	-	TGTGCCAGCAGCCGTGGACCGGGCGGCGAGCAGTACTTC	CASSRGPGGEQYF
-	TRBV19	TRBJ2-4	-	TGTGCCAGTAGTACTCGACAGGCGCAAGCCAAAAACATTCAGTACTTC	CASSTRQAQAKNIQYF
few	TRBV7-9	TRBJ2-5	TRBD2	TGTGCCAGCAGCCCCGTAGCGGGAGGGCAAGAGACCCAGTACTTC	CASSPVAGGQETQYF
few	TRBV29-1	TRBJ2-3	TRBD2	TGCAGCGTTGGTGCGCGGGAGGGGACAGATACGCAGTATTTT	CSVGAREGTDTQYF
-	TRBV9	TRBJ2-7	-	TGTGCCAGCAGTCTGGGGGCAGTATCCTACGAGCAGTACTTC	CASSLGAVSYEQYF
-	TRBV30	TRBJ2-7	-	TGTGCCGGAGGGGTAGCGGCCTACGAGCAGTACTTC	CAGGVAAYEQYF
few	TRBV20-1	TRBJ2-3	TRBD2	TGCAGTGCTAGAGCTAGTAGCGGGATCGGGGGCACAGATACGCAGTATTTT	CSARASSGIGGTDTQYF
-	TRBV7-2	TRBJ2-1	TRBD2	TGTGCCAGCAGCGCAGCGGGAGGCCCCTACAATGAGCAGTTCTTC	CASSAAGGPYNEQFF
-	TRBV20-1	TRBJ2-5	-	TGCAGTGTCTCAGGCCTAAACCAAGAGACCCAGTACTTC	CSVSGLNQETQYF